One sample yielded the 17 T cell receptor beta chains listed below, sequenced in a study of cytomegalovirus exposure and HLA in healthy donors. This table comes from immunoSEQ multiplex PCR, and its TCRdb copy is limited to in-frame clones, with some not included. In the table there are about 180,000 clones, roughly 85% of which are singletons. What was sequenced was PBMCs. These receptors were taken from a man younger than 35 in good health and CMV-seropositive.

The V call is TRBV27, the J call TRBJ2-2; TRBD1 matches at 8 bases. The CDR3 covers 15 residues. Germline V CDR1 and CDR2: MNHEY, SMNVEV (reference sequence). V lost 7 bases, J lost 0 bases, and 4 bases stayed unmatched. The CDR3 loop reads CASNLDRANTGELFF. DNA for the CDR3: TGTGCCAGCAATCTGGACAGGGCGAACACCGGGGAGCTGTTTTTT.

The chain combines TRBV2 with TRBJ2-6; D is possibly TRBD2 (6 bases). Germline CDR1 reads SNHLY; CDR2 reads FYNNEI. This CDR3 region has 18 residues. V lost 10 bases to trimming and J lost 2 bases, with 24 bases between them. The CDR3 is CATKGPPGDVAGANVLTF. In DNA, the CDR3 is TGTGCCACCAAAGGCCCCCCGGGGGACGTAGCTGGGGCCAACGTCCTGACTTTC.

This rearrangement joins TRBV5-1 to TRBJ1-1; D may be TRBD1 (5 bases). Germline-derived CDR1 and CDR2 are SGHRS and YFSETQ. This CDR3 contains 15 residues. V lost 4 bases, J lost 6 bases, and 19 bases lay in between. In nucleotides, the CDR3 is TGCGCCAGCAGCCCCCCCAGCAGGGTGGTTGCTGAAGCTTTCTTT. Translation gives CASSPPSRVVAEAFF.

The gene calls are TRBV9 and TRBJ2-1, with 11 bases that match TRBD2. CDR3 size: 15 residues. Germline V gene lookup returns CDR1 SGDLS and CDR2 YYNGEE. The trim removed 4 bases at V and 4 bases at J, leaving 4 bases unmatched. The CDR3 spells CASSKLAGVYNEQFF. The CDR3 DNA is TGTGCCAGCAGCAAACTAGCGGGGGTGTACAATGAGCAGTTCTTC.

This clone was detected a few times. This chain links TRBV6-1 with TRBJ1-2; TRBD1 matches at 7 bases. Germline V lookup: CDR1 MNHNS, CDR2 SASEGT. The CDR3 length is 14 residues. Germline trimming cut 7 bases from V and 4 bases from J; bases unmatched to any gene: 9. The CDR3 is CASTETGWGYGYTF. CDR3 coding DNA: TGTGCCAGCACCGAGACAGGGTGGGGCTATGGCTACACCTTC.

The chain is built from TRBV2 and TRBJ2-5; TRBD1 might be the D (6 bases). Trimming left V 9 bases short and J 4 bases short, with 12 bases between. The CDR3 runs to 12 residues. The V gene's germline CDR1 is SNHLY and CDR2 FYNNEI. This chain's CDR3 is CARQGTGETQYF. Here the CDR3 DNA reads TGTGCCAGACAGGGAACGGGAGAGACCCAGTACTTC.

V gene TRBV7-8 combines with J gene TRBJ1-2; D might be TRBD1 (6 bases). Germline values: CDR1 SGHVS, CDR2 FQNEAQ. V was cut by 2 bases and J by 4 bases, with 17 bases left in between. The CDR3 is made up of 16 amino acids. The CDR3 spells CASSLSSFQGLYGYTF. The CDR3 nucleotides read TGTGCCAGCAGCTTATCCTCCTTCCAGGGGCTCTATGGCTACACCTTC.

The J gene is TRBJ1-2, the V gene TRBV13, with unresolved D. Trimming took off 3 bases at V and 5 bases at J, with 7 bases between the two ends. The CDR3 covers 12 residues. Germline-derived CDR1 and CDR2 are PRHDT and FYEKMQ (reference sequence). The CDR3 is CASSLGDYGYTF. The CDR3, as DNA: TGTGCCAGCAGCTTGGGAGATTATGGCTACACCTTC. Supplemented by reference TRBV13 and TRBJ1-2, the full variable domain reads AAGVIQSPRHLIKEKRETATLKCYPIPRHDTVYWYQQGPGQDPQFLISFYEKMQSDKGSIPDRFSAQQFSDYHSELNMSSLELGDSALYFCASSLGDYGYTFGSGTRLTVV.

This clone was observed once. The chain recombines TRBV29-1 with TRBJ2-7; 7 bases align to TRBD1. Per germline, CDR1 SQVTM and CDR2 ANQGSEA. The trim removed 7 bases at V and 1 base at J, leaving 7 bases unmatched. The CDR3 length is 13 residues. CDR3 DNA: TGCAGCGCCGCCGGACAGGCTTCCTACGAGCAGTACTTC. This translates into CSAAGQASYEQYF.

The chain is built from TRBV5-1 and TRBJ1-1; no firm D call. Trimming shortened V by 3 bases and J by 1 base, and 10 bases separated the two germline ends. The CDR3 runs 14 residues. Germline CDR1 reads SGHRS; CDR2 reads YFSETQ. CDR3 sequence reads: CASSYGRGNTEAFF. CDR3 in DNA: TGCGCCAGCAGCTATGGACGGGGGAACACTGAAGCTTTCTTT.

V is TRBV5-4 and J is TRBJ2-3, with 7 positions matching TRBD2. With 0 bases clipped from V and 1 base from J, the junction kept 2 bases outside the gene matches. Germline-derived CDR1 and CDR2 are SGHNT and YYREEE (reference sequence). The CDR3 extends over 15 amino acids. The CDR3 DNA reads TGTGCCAGCAGCTTGGCCACTAGCGGCACAGATACGCAGTATTTT. Translated, it gives CASSLATSGTDTQYF.

The V gene is TRBV6-1, the J gene TRBJ2-6; TRBD2 is a possible D gene (6 bases). V was shortened by 4 bases and J by 0 bases, with 16 bases between the two germline ends. The CDR3 consists of 18 residues. Germline V gene lookup returns CDR1 MNHNS and CDR2 SASEGT. CDR3 in DNA: TGTGCCAGCAGTGGGACCGGGAGCCCTTCCTCTGGGGCCAACGTCCTGACTTTC. Protein: CASSGTGSPSSGANVLTF.

The V gene is TRBV30, the J gene TRBJ1-2; a weak D match, TRBD1 (5 bases). CDR1 GTSNPN and CDR2 SVGIG come from the germline V gene (reference sequence). V lost 0 bases, J lost 0 bases, and 14 bases lay in between. The CDR3 is 16 residues long. In DNA, the CDR3 is TGTGCCTGGAGTGTACGTCTGGGGCTCCCTAACTATGGCTACACCTTC. Amino acids: CAWSVRLGLPNYGYTF. The variable domain in full, with the rest retrieved from reference TRBV30 and TRBJ1-2, is SQTIHQWPATLVQPVGSPLSLECTVEGTSNPNLYWYRQAAGRGLQLLFYSVGIGQISSEVPQNLSASRPQDRQFILSSKKLLLSDSGFYLCAWSVRLGLPNYGYTFGSGTRLTVV.

V and J are TRBV6-5 and TRBJ1-1; D ambiguous. V lost 2 bases to trimming and J lost 1 base, with 5 bases between them. Germline V gives CDR1 MNHEY, CDR2 SVGAGI. The CDR3 covers 13 residues. The CDR3 DNA reads as TGTGCCAGCAGTTACGTACAGAACACTGAAGCTTTCTTT. Its translation is CASSYVQNTEAFF.

The DNA of the CDR3 is TGTGCTAGTGGTTTGGTACTCGACAGCCATTCACCCCTCCACTTT. Its protein is CASGLVLDSHSPLHF. This chain links TRBV12-5 with TRBJ1-6, with a weak D call TRBD1 (5 bases). CDR1 and CDR2 from the germline V gene are LGHNT and FRNRAP. CDR3 length equals 15 residues. The V gene lost 0 bases and the J gene lost 8 bases, with 11 bases spanning the gap.

This clone was counted a few times. The chain employs TRBV6-1 and TRBJ1-2; 9 positions match TRBD1. The CDR3 is 14 amino acids. J gave up 4 bases and V 7 bases, and 7 bases lay outside the gene matches. The V gene's germline CDR1 is MNHNS and CDR2 SASEGT. CDR3 sequence reads: CASTRQGGPYGYTF. CDR3 in DNA: TGTGCCAGCACGCGACAGGGGGGGCCCTATGGCTACACCTTC.

CDR3 amino acids: CASSASGDSYNEQFF. The CDR3 DNA reads TGTGCCAGCAGTGCAAGCGGGGACTCCTACAATGAGCAGTTCTTC. The chain links TRBV6-4 to TRBJ2-1; 7 bases are shared with TRBD2. Germline V lookup: CDR1 MRHNA, CDR2 SNTAGT. This CDR3 spans 15 amino acids. With 4 bases clipped from V and 0 bases from J, the junction kept 3 bases outside the gene matches.